The 16 T cell receptor beta chains in this list originate from one sample, sequenced in a study of blood T cell repertoires in COVID-19. Clones were sequenced by immunoSEQ multiplex PCR, and TCRdb holds only the in-frame ones, with some missing. Seen here are about 250,000 clones, roughly 84% observed once, and the top ten hold around 27%. The sequencing sample was made of peripheral blood. The receptors shown here come from a man aged 35-49 years with acute or convalescent COVID-19.

The rearrangement links TRBV5-4 to TRBJ1-3, with TRBD1 matching over 7 bases. The CDR3 is made up of 15 amino acids. The J segment lost 0 bases and the V segment lost 2 bases, leaving 2 bases of the junction unmatched. The germline V gene encodes CDR1 SGHNT and CDR2 YYREEE (reference sequence). CDR3 in DNA: TGTGCCAGCAGCTTCCCAGGGGGCTCTGGAAACACCATATATTTT. This sequence encodes CASSFPGGSGNTIYF.

In nucleotides, the CDR3 is TGTGCCATCAGTGAGTCAGGAACCCGCAGGGAAGCTTTCTTT. Protein sequence: CAISESGTRREAFF. The gene calls are TRBV10-3 and TRBJ1-1; no firm D call. V was cut by 0 bases and J by 8 bases, with 13 bases left in between. The germline gives CDR1 ENHRY, CDR2 SYGVKD. The CDR3 runs 14 residues.

This clone has a single count. V gene TRBV5-4 combines with J gene TRBJ2-3; 11 nucleotides match TRBD2. Germline assignment: CDR1 SGHNT and CDR2 YYREEE (reference sequence). V lost 4 bases, J lost 3 bases, and 4 bases stayed unmatched. The CDR3 runs 15 residues. The CDR3 coding sequence is TGTGCCAGCAGCCCGACTAGCGGGATTACAGATACGCAGTATTTT. Its translation: CASSPTSGITDTQYF.

The chain has TRBV19 and TRBJ2-3; 8 bases match TRBD2. The ends lost 3 bases at V and 3 bases at J; junction bases unmatched: 8. The germline V gene encodes CDR1 LNHDA and CDR2 SQIVND (reference sequence). This CDR3 has 16 amino acids. CDR3 DNA: TGTGCCAGTAGTATCCTATTGCGGGAGGCGACAGATACGCAGTATTTT. It is translated as CASSILLREATDTQYF. Full variable domain (remainder filled in from reference TRBV19 and TRBJ2-3): DGGITQSPKYLFRKEGQNVTLSCEQNLNHDAMYWYRQDPGQGLRLIYYSQIVNDFQKGDIAEGYSVSREKKESFPLTVTSAQKNPTAFYLCASSILLREATDTQYFGPGTRLTVL.

The chain recombines TRBV5-5 with TRBJ1-4; TRBD1 agrees at 10 bases. CDR3 length: 14 amino acids. Germline CDR1 and CDR2: SGHKS and YYEKEE (reference sequence). Germline trimming cut 2 bases from V and 8 bases from J; bases unmatched to any gene: 3. This CDR3 reads CASSFGTGAEKLFF. The CDR3 nucleotides read TGTGCCAGCAGCTTCGGGACAGGGGCCGAAAAACTGTTTTTT. Drawing the rest from reference TRBV5-5 and TRBJ1-4, the complete variable domain is DAGVTQSPTHLIKTRGQQVTLRCSPISGHKSVSWYQQVLGQGPQFIFQYYEKEERGRGNFPDRFSARQFPNYSSELNVNALLLGDSALYLCASSFGTGAEKLFFGSGTQLSVL.

Only one count was recorded for this clone. CDR3 in DNA: TGCAGTGCTAGTCCGGTGAATCAGCCCCAGCATTTT. Translation gives CSASPVNQPQHF. This sequence joins TRBV20-1 and TRBJ1-5; D not resolved. Germline loops: CDR1 DFQATT, CDR2 SNEGSKA (reference sequence). This CDR3 spans 12 amino acids. Deletions cut 3 bases from V and 4 bases from J, with 7 bases between.

The rearrangement links TRBV5-8 to TRBJ1-3, with D tentatively TRBD1 (5 bases). The V and J ends lost 1 base and 4 bases respectively, with 12 bases between them. This CDR3 comprises 15 residues. Germline CDR1 and CDR2: SGHTS and YDEGEE. The chain's CDR3 is CASSLIRVFGNTIYF. Written as DNA, the CDR3 is TGTGCCAGCAGCTTGATCAGGGTCTTCGGAAACACCATATATTTT.

The rearrangement joins TRBV29-1 to TRBJ2-3, with 7 bases aligning to TRBD2. The CDR3 totals 15 residues. V was clipped by 2 bases and J by 2 bases; unmatched bases: 7. In germline, CDR1 is SQVTM, CDR2 ANQGSEA. CDR3: CSVEWLAENTDTQYF. As DNA, the CDR3 is TGCAGCGTTGAATGGCTAGCGGAAAACACAGATACGCAGTATTTT.

This chain connects TRBV9 to TRBJ2-2, with D perhaps TRBD2 (6 bases). CDR3 length equals 14 residues. The V and J ends lost 4 bases and 6 bases respectively, with 13 bases between them. Germline CDR1 reads SGDLS; CDR2 reads YYNGEE. CDR3 sequence: CASSSPGGAGELFF. CDR3 nucleotide sequence: TGTGCCAGCAGCTCGCCCGGGGGAGCCGGGGAGCTGTTTTTT.

The chain is built from TRBV10-3 and TRBJ2-1; 14 nucleotides line up with TRBD2. Germline trimming cut 8 bases from V and 5 bases from J; bases unmatched to any gene: 5. Germline loops: CDR1 ENHRY, CDR2 SYGVKD. This CDR3 spans 15 amino acids. Here the CDR3 DNA reads TGTGCCATCGGCGAGACTAGCGGGAGGGACAATGAGCAGTTCTTC. Protein: CAIGETSGRDNEQFF.

CDR3 sequence reads: CASSQNPTGAQDPQHF. The DNA of the CDR3 is TGTGCCAGCAGCCAAAACCCAACAGGGGCCCAAGACCCCCAGCATTTT. This chain joins TRBV3-1 (or the pseudogene TRBV3-2) and TRBJ1-5, with 7 positions matching TRBD1. This CDR3 is built from 16 residues. V lost 2 bases to trimming and J lost 10 bases; unmatched junction nucleotides: 14. From germline, CDR1 is LGHDT and CDR2 YNNKEL (reference sequence).

The V and J genes are TRBV6-5 and TRBJ1-5; 9 bases line up with TRBD1. The germline V gene has CDR1 MNHEY and CDR2 SVGAGI. With V trimmed by 6 bases and J by 5 bases, 8 bases remained unmatched. The CDR3 runs 15 residues. The CDR3 nucleotides are TGTGCCAGCAGCCAAGGGACAGGGAACCATCAGCCCCAGCATTTT. Its protein is CASSQGTGNHQPQHF.

This clone was picked up many times. The chain recombines TRBV19 with TRBJ2-7; D possibly corresponds to TRBD1 (5 bases). The V end was cut by 10 bases, the J end by 0 bases, with 16 bases between. From germline, CDR1 is LNHDA and CDR2 SQIVND (reference sequence). CDR3 length: 14 residues. The CDR3 DNA is TGTGCCACCCGTCGACAGTCTAACTCCTACGAGCAGTACTTC. This encodes CATRRQSNSYEQYF.

V and J are TRBV27 and TRBJ1-4; perhaps TRBD1 as D (6 bases). The CDR3 is made up of 18 amino acids. Germline V gene data show CDR1 as MNHEY and CDR2 as SMNVEV (reference sequence). The V end lost 10 bases, the J end lost 8 bases, and 32 bases lay between the germline ends. CDR3 coding DNA: TGTGCCACCAAACCCGGTCAGGGGTATGGGGAATTTGGAGAAAAACTGTTTTTT. This codes for CATKPGQGYGEFGEKLFF.

The rearrangement uses TRBV3-1 (or the pseudogene TRBV3-2) and TRBJ2-5, with a tentative D call TRBD1 (6 bases). V lost 4 bases and J lost 7, with 19 bases in between. The CDR3 loop spans 15 amino acids. Germline V gene lookup returns CDR1 LGHDT and CDR2 YNNKEL (reference sequence). The CDR3 protein is CASSLLGQPTGTQYF. The CDR3 DNA reads TGTGCCAGCAGCCTACTAGGACAGCCGACTGGGACCCAGTACTTC.

CDR3 amino acids: CASSSLQGRNTEAFF. The CDR3 nucleotides read TGTGCCAGCAGTTCCCTTCAGGGGAGGAACACTGAAGCTTTCTTT. The V and J genes are TRBV6-6 and TRBJ1-1, with D tentatively TRBD1 (6 bases). There are 15 residues in the CDR3. In germline, CDR1 is MNHNY, CDR2 SVGAGI (reference sequence). Trimming took off 4 bases at V and 1 base at J, with 13 bases between the two ends.